What follows are 31 T cell receptor beta chains derived from one specimen sequenced in a study of T-cell memory formation after mild COVID-19. TCRdb ran MiXCR on the 5' RACE reads and lists one entry per CDR3 protein. Of approximately 270,000 distinct CDR3 sequences listed, 15% to 20% are singletons. Sequenced material: PBMCs or a T cell subset sorted from them (not recorded which). All receptors derive from a man aged 18 to 35 who had mild COVID-19 (a few samples of this study predate the infection). Cell type and time point are not known.

There are a few counts of this clonotype. The chain recombines TRBV6-2 or TRBV6-3 with TRBJ2-1; D is uncertain. The germline V gene encodes CDR1 MNHEY and CDR2 SVGEGT. The CDR3 totals 15 residues. V lost 7 bases and J lost 4, with 17 bases in between. The CDR3 reads CASTDTTQIYNEQFF. The CDR3 DNA sequence: TGTGCCAGCACAGATACGACTCAGATTTACAATGAGCAGTTCTTC.

This clonotype was counted between two and nine times. The V call is TRBV7-3, the J call TRBJ2-2; TRBD1 is a possible D gene (5 bases). Germline CDR1 SGHTA, CDR2 FQGTGA. V was cut by 5 bases and J by 7 bases, with 17 bases left in between. This CDR3 is built from 15 residues. Here the CDR3 reads CASSPFGQGDGELFF. In nucleotides, the CDR3 is TGTGCCAGCAGCCCCTTTGGGCAGGGTGACGGGGAGCTGTTTTTT.

This clonotype has more than one count but fewer than ten. The genes are TRBV7-2 and TRBJ1-2; D is undetermined. V was trimmed by 4 bases and J by 5 bases, leaving 11 bases between them. The CDR3 totals 13 residues. Per the germline V gene, CDR1 is SGHTA and CDR2 is FQGNSA. The CDR3 loop reads CASSSAGPYGYTF. CDR3 nucleotide sequence: TGTGCCAGCAGCTCCGCTGGACCATATGGCTACACCTTC.

This clonotype has at least ten counts. The chain uses TRBV5-1 and TRBJ1-2, with D uncertain. From germline, CDR1 is SGHRS and CDR2 YFSETQ. V lost 3 bases, J lost 3 bases, and 12 bases lay in between. This CDR3 region has 14 residues. Here the CDR3 reads CASSYPAGDYGYTF. The DNA for the CDR3 is TGCGCCAGCAGCTACCCCGCCGGGGACTATGGCTACACCTTC. The whole variable domain, filled in from reference TRBV5-1 and TRBJ1-2, reads KAGVTQTPRYLIKTRGQQVTLSCSPISGHRSVSWYQQTPGQGLQFLFEYFSETQRNKGNFPGRFSGRQFSNSRSEMNVSTLELGDSALYLCASSYPAGDYGYTFGSGTRLTVV.

The CDR3 loop reads CASSFRDSYGYTF. As DNA, the CDR3 is TGTGCCAGCAGTTTTAGGGACAGCTATGGCTACACCTTC. The rearrangement joins TRBV12-3 or TRBV12-4 to TRBJ1-2; 7 bases are shared with TRBD1. This CDR3 is 13 amino acids long. V lost 3 bases to trimming and J lost 4 bases; unmatched junction nucleotides: 2.

This clonotype has just a few counts. The chain has TRBV6-5 and TRBJ1-5; D is unclear. Between the trimmed V and J ends, which lost 2 bases and 4 bases, there was a span of 6 bases. The CDR3 spans 13 residues. Germline V CDR1 and CDR2: MNHEY, SVGAGI. This chain's CDR3 is CASSYGLNQPQHF. DNA for the CDR3: TGTGCCAGCAGTTACGGCCTAAATCAGCCCCAGCATTTT.

This clonotype was counted many times. The chain recombines TRBV5-1 with TRBJ2-5; D not certain. V gave up 0 bases and J gave up 5 bases, with 8 bases separating them. Germline V lookup: CDR1 SGHRS, CDR2 YFSETQ. The CDR3 extends over 13 amino acids. The CDR3 is CASSLGLGETQYF. DNA of the CDR3: TGCGCCAGCAGCTTGGGCCTGGGGGAGACCCAGTACTTC.

This clonotype turned up a few times. The chain recombines TRBV2 with TRBJ2-1; D tentatively fits TRBD1 or TRBD2 (5 bases each). CDR1 SNHLY and CDR2 FYNNEI come from the germline V gene. Trimming removed 9 bases from V and 0 bases from J, with 9 bases in between. This CDR3 is 13 amino acids long. The CDR3 protein is CASGTSSYNEQFF. The CDR3 DNA reads as TGTGCCAGTGGGACCAGCTCCTACAATGAGCAGTTCTTC.

This clonotype was seen more than once but under ten times. This rearrangement joins TRBV28 to TRBJ2-2; 8 nucleotides line up with TRBD2. The CDR3 has 15 amino acids. The V and J ends lost 2 bases and 5 bases, in that order; junction bases with no gene match: 4. CDR1 and CDR2 from the germline V gene are MDHEN and SYDVKM. CDR3 residues: CASSLVSSGTGELFF. The CDR3 DNA sequence: TGTGCCAGCAGTTTAGTTTCTAGCGGGACCGGGGAGCTGTTTTTT.

The chain is built from TRBV4-1 and TRBJ2-3, with D tentatively TRBD1 or TRBD2 (5 bases each). Trimming removed 0 bases at V and 4 bases at J, with 5 bases between. The CDR3 is 13 residues long. The germline V gene has CDR1 MGHRA and CDR2 YSYEKL. CDR3 sequence reads: CASSQEGADTQYF. DNA for the CDR3: TGCGCCAGCAGCCAAGAGGGGGCAGATACGCAGTATTTT.

This sequence joins TRBV5-1 and TRBJ1-1, with D possibly being TRBD1 (5 bases). The V and J ends lost 0 bases and 3 bases respectively, with 9 bases between them. The CDR3 extends over 14 amino acids. Germline V gene sequence: CDR1 SGHRS, CDR2 YFSETQ. This chain's CDR3 is CASSLDRSDTEAFF. The CDR3 DNA follows: TGCGCCAGCAGCTTGGACAGGTCCGACACTGAAGCTTTCTTT. Filled out from reference TRBV5-1 and TRBJ1-1, the complete variable domain reads KAGVTQTPRYLIKTRGQQVTLSCSPISGHRSVSWYQQTPGQGLQFLFEYFSETQRNKGNFPGRFSGRQFSNSRSEMNVSTLELGDSALYLCASSLDRSDTEAFFGQGTRLTVV.

The rearrangement uses TRBV10-3 and TRBJ1-2, with D perhaps TRBD1 (6 bases). Trimming took 7 bases from V and 4 from J, leaving 7 bases between them. Germline assignment: CDR1 ENHRY and CDR2 SYGVKD. There are 11 residues in the CDR3. This chain's CDR3 is CAIKGGYGYTF. CDR3 sequence (DNA): TGTGCCATCAAAGGGGGCTATGGCTACACCTTC.

The chain employs TRBV12-3 or TRBV12-4 and TRBJ1-1; D is undetermined. CDR3 length: 13 residues. Deletions cut 1 base from V and 5 bases from J, with 8 bases between. For the CDR3, the DNA is TGTGCCAGCAGTTTAGGGGCGCGGACTGAAGCTTTCTTT. Its protein is CASSLGARTEAFF.

J is TRBJ2-3 and V is TRBV5-8, with 7 nucleotides matching TRBD2. Germline values: CDR1 SGHTS, CDR2 YDEGEE. With 6 bases clipped from V and 3 bases from J, the junction kept 7 bases outside the gene matches. The CDR3 spans 14 residues. CDR3 protein: CASKGGVATDTQYF. The CDR3 nucleotides read TGTGCCAGCAAGGGAGGGGTAGCGACAGATACGCAGTATTTT.

The chain employs TRBV5-1 and TRBJ1-1, with D possibly being TRBD1 (5 bases). V shed 6 bases and J shed 1 base, with 10 bases lying between them. The germline V gene encodes CDR1 SGHRS and CDR2 YFSETQ. The CDR3 totals 13 residues. CDR3 coding DNA: TGCGCCAGCACCAGGGCAGGGAACACTGAAGCTTTCTTT. This translates into CASTRAGNTEAFF.

This clonotype was counted between two and nine times. The J gene is TRBJ2-3, the V gene TRBV6-5; 11 positions agree with TRBD2. Looked up from germline, CDR1 is MNHEY and CDR2 is SVGAGI. Losses at the gene ends were 3 bases for V and 6 bases for J; bases not matched to a gene: 5. CDR3 length: 15 residues. The DNA of the CDR3 is TGTGCCAGCAGTTATCTTAGCGGGGGGGTGGATACGCAGTATTTT. It codes for CASSYLSGGVDTQYF.

This clonotype was seen only a few times. J is TRBJ1-2 and V is TRBV24-1, with D perhaps TRBD1 (5 bases). The CDR3 consists of 14 residues. Germline CDR1 KGHDR, CDR2 SFDVKD. Trimming left V 7 bases short and J 0 bases short, with 11 bases between. The CDR3 DNA reads as TGTGCCACCAGCAGACAGAGCCCTAACTATGGCTACACCTTC. This translates into CATSRQSPNYGYTF.

The chain carries TRBV5-6 and TRBJ2-1, with 10 bases fitting TRBD2. V lost 5 bases, J lost 6 bases, and 5 bases stayed unmatched. CDR3 length: 14 amino acids. Germline lookup yields CDR1 SGHDT and CDR2 YYEEEE. In DNA, the CDR3 is TGTGCCAGCAGGAGACTAGCGGGTATCAATGAGCAGTTCTTC. Translating gives CASRRLAGINEQFF.

This clonotype was picked up many times. This chain connects TRBV2 to TRBJ1-5; D unresolved. This CDR3 region has 16 residues. V was clipped by 5 bases and J by 2 bases, with 16 bases between them. Germline assignment: CDR1 SNHLY and CDR2 FYNNEI. CDR3 region: CASSFSSNRGNQPQHF. The CDR3 DNA follows: TGTGCCAGCAGTTTTAGTTCAAACCGCGGCAATCAGCCCCAGCATTTT.

J is TRBJ2-1 and V is TRBV7-3; 9 positions agree with TRBD2. There are 15 residues in the CDR3. Germline V gene lookup returns CDR1 SGHTA and CDR2 FQGTGA. The V gene end was trimmed by 5 bases and the J gene end by 6 bases; junction bases not matched to a gene: 8. The CDR3 loop is CASSQAASGVNEQFF. For the CDR3, the DNA is TGTGCCAGCAGCCAAGCGGCTAGCGGGGTCAATGAGCAGTTCTTC.

The chain employs TRBV20-1 and TRBJ1-2; D gene uncertain. The CDR3 has 9 amino acids. Germline V gene lookup returns CDR1 DFQATT and CDR2 SNEGSKA (reference sequence). With 2 bases removed from V and 7 bases from J, the gap between germline ends came to 2 bases. The CDR3 DNA reads as TGCAGTGCTAGACGTGGCTACACCTTC. Residues: CSARRGYTF.

The chain has TRBV29-1 and TRBJ2-1; TRBD2 agrees at 9 bases. J lost 7 bases, V lost 8 bases, and 24 bases had no gene match. The CDR3 consists of 18 residues. Germline lookup yields CDR1 SQVTM and CDR2 ANQGSEA. As DNA, the CDR3 is TGCAGCATCCCGGGACAGTATTTTGAGGGCGGGGGGGCGAATGAGCAGTTCTTC. Protein sequence: CSIPGQYFEGGGANEQFF.

This clonotype came up once. The chain uses TRBV7-9 and TRBJ2-3; D could derive from TRBD1 or TRBD2 (5 bases each). The germline CDR1 and CDR2 sequences are SEHNR and FQNEAQ (reference sequence). This CDR3 has 15 residues. Trimming took 5 bases from V and 2 from J, leaving 14 bases between them. The DNA of the CDR3 is TGTGCCAGCAGCACCTGGGACGAAATCACAGATACGCAGTATTTT. The encoded protein is CASSTWDEITDTQYF.

This clonotype occurred a few times. The J gene is TRBJ1-5, the V gene TRBV6-1; D is ambiguous. Germline values: CDR1 MNHNS, CDR2 SASEGT. The CDR3 extends over 13 amino acids. V was cut by 3 bases and J by 5 bases, with 8 bases left in between. This chain's CDR3 is CASSEGYDQPQHF. The CDR3 DNA sequence: TGTGCCAGCAGTGAGGGATACGATCAGCCCCAGCATTTT.

This clonotype was seen more than once but under ten times. The rearrangement links TRBV7-2 to TRBJ2-3; 9 positions match TRBD2. V was pared by 1 base and J by 4 bases, with 6 bases of the junction left unmatched. CDR1 is SGHTA, CDR2 FQGNSA, per germline. CDR3 length: 16 residues. CDR3 nucleotide sequence: TGTGCCAGCAGCTTAGTGGCGGGGGGGCCTCCAGATACGCAGTATTTT. It yields the protein CASSLVAGGPPDTQYF.

J is TRBJ2-5 and V is TRBV6-5; TRBD2 aligns across 10 bases. Germline loops: CDR1 MNHEY, CDR2 SVGAGI. This CDR3 spans 14 amino acids. After removal of 8 bases from V and 4 bases from J, the junction contained 7 bases not matched to a gene. The CDR3 is CASGSGGVGETQYF. The CDR3 DNA follows: TGTGCCAGCGGGAGCGGGGGGGTAGGAGAGACCCAGTACTTC.

The chain carries TRBV4-1 and TRBJ1-1, with TRBD1 as a possible D gene (5 bases). Per the germline V gene, CDR1 is MGHRA and CDR2 is YSYEKL. The CDR3 consists of 15 residues. V gave up 3 bases and J gave up 2 bases, with 13 bases separating them. The CDR3 spells CASSHDDRTNTEAFF. For the CDR3, the DNA is TGCGCCAGCAGCCACGACGACAGAACCAACACTGAAGCTTTCTTT.

This clonotype appeared once. The chain carries TRBV12-3 or TRBV12-4 and TRBJ1-2, with 10 bases identical to TRBD1. This CDR3 region has 15 residues. Trimming took 4 bases from V and 8 from J; bases not matched to a gene: 10. The CDR3 region is CASSWRDRGLHGYTF. The CDR3 DNA follows: TGTGCCAGCAGTTGGCGGGACAGGGGACTTCACGGCTACACCTTC.

J is TRBJ2-3 and V is TRBV5-1; 7 positions match TRBD2. Germline CDR1 and CDR2: SGHRS and YFSETQ. J lost 5 bases, V lost 3 bases, and 9 bases had no gene match. This CDR3 is built from 15 residues. CDR3 DNA: TGCGCCAGCAGCTCCCTCGGGGGGTCCGGAGATACGCAGTATTTT. This sequence encodes CASSSLGGSGDTQYF.

The CDR3 sequence is CASSSGPRQGTSGANVLTF. The CDR3 coding sequence is TGTGCCAGCAGCTCGGGCCCCCGCCAGGGAACTTCTGGGGCCAACGTCCTGACTTTC. The genes are TRBV13 and TRBJ2-6, with D possibly matching TRBD1 (5 bases). Germline CDR1 and CDR2: PRHDT and FYEKMQ (reference sequence). Trimming shortened V by 4 bases and J by 1 base, and 20 bases separated the two germline ends. The CDR3 runs 19 residues.

J is TRBJ2-3 and V is TRBV20-1; a weak D match, TRBD1 (5 bases). Trimming cost V 3 bases and J 2 bases, with 15 bases left between them. The V gene's germline CDR1 is DFQATT and CDR2 SNEGSKA (reference sequence). This CDR3 spans 15 amino acids. The CDR3 reads CSASLGVWDTDTQYF. As DNA, the CDR3 is TGCAGTGCTAGTTTAGGGGTTTGGGACACAGATACGCAGTATTTT.